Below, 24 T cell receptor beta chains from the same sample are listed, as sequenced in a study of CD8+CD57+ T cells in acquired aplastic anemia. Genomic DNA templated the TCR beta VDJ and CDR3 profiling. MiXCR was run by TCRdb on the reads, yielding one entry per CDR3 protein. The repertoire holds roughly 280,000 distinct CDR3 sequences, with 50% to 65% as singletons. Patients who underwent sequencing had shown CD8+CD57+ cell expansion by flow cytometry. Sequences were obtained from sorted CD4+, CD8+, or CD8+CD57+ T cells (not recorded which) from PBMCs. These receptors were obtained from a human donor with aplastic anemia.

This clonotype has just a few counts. CDR3 nucleotides: TGTGCCAGCACCTCAGGGGTTAGCAATCAGCCCCAGCATTTT. Amino acid sequence: CASTSGVSNQPQHF. The rearrangement joins TRBV2 to TRBJ1-5; tentative D call: TRBD1 (6 bases). Germline assignment: CDR1 SNHLY and CDR2 FYNNEI. V lost 7 bases and J 0 bases, leaving 10 bases between the germline ends. The CDR3 has 14 amino acids. Using reference TRBV2 and TRBJ1-5 for the parts outside the CDR3, the full variable domain is EPEVTQTPSHQVTQMGQEVILRCVPISNHLYFYWYRQILGQKVEFLVSFYNNEISEKSEIFDDQFSVERPDGSNFTLKIRSTKLEDSAMYFCASTSGVSNQPQHFGDGTRLSIL.

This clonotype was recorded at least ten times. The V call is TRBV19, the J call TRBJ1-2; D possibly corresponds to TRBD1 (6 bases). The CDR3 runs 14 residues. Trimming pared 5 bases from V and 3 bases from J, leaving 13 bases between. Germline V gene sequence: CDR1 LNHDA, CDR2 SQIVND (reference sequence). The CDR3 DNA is TGTGCCAGTAGTCTGGGGGCAGGGGACTATGGCTACACCTTC. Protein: CASSLGAGDYGYTF.

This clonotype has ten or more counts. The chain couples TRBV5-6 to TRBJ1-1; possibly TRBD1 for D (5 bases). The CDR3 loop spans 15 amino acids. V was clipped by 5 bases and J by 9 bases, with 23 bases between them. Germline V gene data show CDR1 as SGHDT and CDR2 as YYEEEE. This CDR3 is CASSLTGTGGKKAFF. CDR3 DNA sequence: TGTGCCAGCAGTCTAACCGGGACCGGCGGTAAGAAAGCTTTCTTT.

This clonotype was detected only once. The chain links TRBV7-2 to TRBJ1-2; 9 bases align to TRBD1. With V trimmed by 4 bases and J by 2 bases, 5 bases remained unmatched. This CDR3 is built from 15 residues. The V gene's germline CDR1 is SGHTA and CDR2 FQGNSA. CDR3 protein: CASSSATGGNYGYTF. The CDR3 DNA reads TGTGCCAGCAGCTCCGCCACAGGGGGCAACTATGGCTACACCTTC.

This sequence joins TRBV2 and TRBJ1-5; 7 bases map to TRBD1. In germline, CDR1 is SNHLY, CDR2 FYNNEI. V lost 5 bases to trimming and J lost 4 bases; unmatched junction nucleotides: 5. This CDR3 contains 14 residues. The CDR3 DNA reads TGTGCCAGCAGTACACAGGGGAGTAATCAGCCCCAGCATTTT. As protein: CASSTQGSNQPQHF.

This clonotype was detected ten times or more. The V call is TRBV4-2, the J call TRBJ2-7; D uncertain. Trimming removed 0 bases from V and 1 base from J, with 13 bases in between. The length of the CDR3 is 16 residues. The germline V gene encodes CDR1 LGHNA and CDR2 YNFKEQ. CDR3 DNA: TGTGCCAGCAGCCAAGAGGTAACGATTAGGTCCTACGAGCAGTACTTC. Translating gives CASSQEVTIRSYEQYF.

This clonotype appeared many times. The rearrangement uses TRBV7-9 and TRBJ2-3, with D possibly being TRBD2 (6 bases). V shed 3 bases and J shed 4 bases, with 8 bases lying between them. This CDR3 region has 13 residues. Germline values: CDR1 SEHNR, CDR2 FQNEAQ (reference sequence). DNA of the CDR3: TGTGCCAGCAGCTTCTGGGAGGCAGATACGCAGTATTTT. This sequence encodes CASSFWEADTQYF.

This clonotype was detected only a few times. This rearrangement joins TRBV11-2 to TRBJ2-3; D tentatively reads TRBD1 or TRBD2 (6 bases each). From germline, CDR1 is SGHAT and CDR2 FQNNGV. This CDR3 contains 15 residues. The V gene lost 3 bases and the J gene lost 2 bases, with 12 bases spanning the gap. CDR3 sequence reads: CASSFSPGATDTQYF. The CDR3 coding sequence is TGTGCCAGCAGCTTTTCTCCGGGGGCCACAGATACGCAGTATTTT.

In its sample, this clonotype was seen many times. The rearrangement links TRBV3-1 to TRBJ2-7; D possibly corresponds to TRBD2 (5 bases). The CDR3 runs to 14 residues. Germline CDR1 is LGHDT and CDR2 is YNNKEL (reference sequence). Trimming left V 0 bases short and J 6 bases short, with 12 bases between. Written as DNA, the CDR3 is TGTGCCAGCAGCCAAGATGGTTCGGGGTCCGAGCAGTACTTC. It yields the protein CASSQDGSGSEQYF.

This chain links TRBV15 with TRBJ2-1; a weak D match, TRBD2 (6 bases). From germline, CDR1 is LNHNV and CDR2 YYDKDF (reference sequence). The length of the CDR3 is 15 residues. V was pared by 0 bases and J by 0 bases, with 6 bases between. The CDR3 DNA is TGTGCCACCAGCAGAGAGCGGGGCTCCTACAATGAGCAGTTCTTC. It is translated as CATSRERGSYNEQFF.

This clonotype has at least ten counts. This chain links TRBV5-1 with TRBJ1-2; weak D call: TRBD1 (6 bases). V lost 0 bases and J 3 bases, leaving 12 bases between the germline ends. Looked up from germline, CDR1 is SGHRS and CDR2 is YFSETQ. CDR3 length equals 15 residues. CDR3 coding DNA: TGCGCCAGCAGCTTGGCCGGGGGCAGGGACTATGGCTACACCTTC. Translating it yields CASSLAGGRDYGYTF.

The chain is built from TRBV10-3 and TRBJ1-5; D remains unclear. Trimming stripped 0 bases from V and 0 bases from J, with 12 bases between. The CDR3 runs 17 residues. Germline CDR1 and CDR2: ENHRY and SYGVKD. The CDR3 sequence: CAISESVAYGSNQPQHF. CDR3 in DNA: TGTGCCATCAGTGAGTCCGTGGCTTACGGTAGCAATCAGCCCCAGCATTTT.

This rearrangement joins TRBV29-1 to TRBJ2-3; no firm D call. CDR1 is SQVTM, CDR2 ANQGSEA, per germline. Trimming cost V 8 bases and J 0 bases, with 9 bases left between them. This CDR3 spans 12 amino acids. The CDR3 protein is CSLGLSTDTQYF. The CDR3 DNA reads TGCAGCTTAGGGCTTAGCACAGATACGCAGTATTTT.

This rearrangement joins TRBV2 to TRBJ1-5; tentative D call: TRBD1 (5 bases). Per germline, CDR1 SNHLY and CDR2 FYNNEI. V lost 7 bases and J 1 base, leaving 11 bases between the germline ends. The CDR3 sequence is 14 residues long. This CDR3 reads CASTGMGSNQPQHF. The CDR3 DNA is TGTGCCAGCACAGGGATGGGAAGCAATCAGCCCCAGCATTTT.

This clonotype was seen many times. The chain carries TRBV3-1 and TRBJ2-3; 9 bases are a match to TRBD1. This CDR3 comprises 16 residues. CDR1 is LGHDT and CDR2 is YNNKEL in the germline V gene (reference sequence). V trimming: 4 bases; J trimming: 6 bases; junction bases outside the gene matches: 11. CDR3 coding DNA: TGTGCCAGCAGCCTAGTTGGTGGGACAGGGACTGATACGCAGTATTTT. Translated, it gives CASSLVGGTGTDTQYF.

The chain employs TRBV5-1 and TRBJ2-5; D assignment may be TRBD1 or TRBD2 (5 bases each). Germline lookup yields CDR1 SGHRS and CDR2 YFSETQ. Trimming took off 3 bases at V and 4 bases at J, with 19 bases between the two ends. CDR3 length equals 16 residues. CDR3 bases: TGCGCCAGCAGCTCCATTGTCGTGGGTGGGGGAGAGACCCAGTACTTC. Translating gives CASSSIVVGGGETQYF.

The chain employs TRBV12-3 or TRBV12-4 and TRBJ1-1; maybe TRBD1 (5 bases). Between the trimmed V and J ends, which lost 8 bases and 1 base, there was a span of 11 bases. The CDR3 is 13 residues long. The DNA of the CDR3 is TGTGCCAGCTACCCTGGGGGGAACACTGAAGCTTTCTTT. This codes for CASYPGGNTEAFF.

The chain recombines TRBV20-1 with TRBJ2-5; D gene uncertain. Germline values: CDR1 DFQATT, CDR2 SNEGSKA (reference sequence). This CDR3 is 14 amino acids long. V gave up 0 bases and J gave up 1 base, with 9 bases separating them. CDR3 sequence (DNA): TGCAGTGCTAGAGATGGGGTAGCCCAAGAGACCCAGTACTTC. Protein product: CSARDGVAQETQYF.

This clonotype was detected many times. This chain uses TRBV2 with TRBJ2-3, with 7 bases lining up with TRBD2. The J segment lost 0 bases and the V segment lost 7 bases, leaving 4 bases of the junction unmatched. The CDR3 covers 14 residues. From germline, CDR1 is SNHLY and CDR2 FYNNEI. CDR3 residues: CASMASGSTDTQYF. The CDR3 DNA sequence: TGTGCCAGCATGGCTAGCGGTAGCACAGATACGCAGTATTTT.

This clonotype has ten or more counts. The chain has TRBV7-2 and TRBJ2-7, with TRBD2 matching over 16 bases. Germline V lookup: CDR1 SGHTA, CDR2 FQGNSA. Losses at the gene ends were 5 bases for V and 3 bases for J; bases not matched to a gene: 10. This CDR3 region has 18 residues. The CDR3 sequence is CASSPTGTSGRGNYEQYF. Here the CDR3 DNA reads TGTGCCAGCAGCCCTACCGGGACTAGCGGGAGGGGGAACTACGAGCAGTACTTC.

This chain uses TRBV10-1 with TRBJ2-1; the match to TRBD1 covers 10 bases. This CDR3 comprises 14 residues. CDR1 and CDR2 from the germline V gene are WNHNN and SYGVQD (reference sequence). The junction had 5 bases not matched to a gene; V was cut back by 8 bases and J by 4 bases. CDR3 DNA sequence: TGCGCCAGCTCCCGGGACAGGGGATACAATGAGCAGTTCTTC. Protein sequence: CASSRDRGYNEQFF.

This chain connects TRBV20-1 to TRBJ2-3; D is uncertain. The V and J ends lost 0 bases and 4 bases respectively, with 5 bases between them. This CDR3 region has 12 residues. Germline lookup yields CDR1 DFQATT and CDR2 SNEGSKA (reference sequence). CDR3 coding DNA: TGCAGTGCTAGAGATGGGTCAGATACGCAGTATTTT. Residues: CSARDGSDTQYF.

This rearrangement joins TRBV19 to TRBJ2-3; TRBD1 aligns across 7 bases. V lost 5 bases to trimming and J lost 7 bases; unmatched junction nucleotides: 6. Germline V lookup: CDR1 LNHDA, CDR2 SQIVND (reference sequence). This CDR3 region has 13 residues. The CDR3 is CASSLDRANTQYF. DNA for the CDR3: TGTGCCAGTAGTCTCGACAGGGCGAATACGCAGTATTTT.

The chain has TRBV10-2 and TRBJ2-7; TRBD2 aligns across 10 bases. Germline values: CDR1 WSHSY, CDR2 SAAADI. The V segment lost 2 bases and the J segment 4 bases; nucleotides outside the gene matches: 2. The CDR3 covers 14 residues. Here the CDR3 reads CASSEVSGRYEQYF. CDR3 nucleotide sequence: TGCGCCAGCAGTGAGGTTAGCGGGAGGTACGAGCAGTACTTC.